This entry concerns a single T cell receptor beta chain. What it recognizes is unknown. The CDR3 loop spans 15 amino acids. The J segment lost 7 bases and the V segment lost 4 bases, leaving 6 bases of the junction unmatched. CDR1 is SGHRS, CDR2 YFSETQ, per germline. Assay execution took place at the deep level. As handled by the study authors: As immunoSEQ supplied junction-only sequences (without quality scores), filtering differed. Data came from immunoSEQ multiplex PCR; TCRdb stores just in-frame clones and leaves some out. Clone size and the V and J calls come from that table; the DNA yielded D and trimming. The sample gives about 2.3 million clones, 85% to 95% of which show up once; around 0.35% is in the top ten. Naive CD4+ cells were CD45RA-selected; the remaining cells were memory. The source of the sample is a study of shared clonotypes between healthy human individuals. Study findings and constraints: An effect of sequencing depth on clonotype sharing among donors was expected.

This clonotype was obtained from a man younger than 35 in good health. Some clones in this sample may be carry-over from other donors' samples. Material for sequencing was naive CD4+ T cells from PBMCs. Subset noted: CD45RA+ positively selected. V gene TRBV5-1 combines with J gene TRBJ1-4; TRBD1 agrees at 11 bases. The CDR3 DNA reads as TGCGCCAGCAGCCGGGCGGGGACAGGGGGTGAAAAACTGTTTTTT. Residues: CASSRAGTGGEKLFF.